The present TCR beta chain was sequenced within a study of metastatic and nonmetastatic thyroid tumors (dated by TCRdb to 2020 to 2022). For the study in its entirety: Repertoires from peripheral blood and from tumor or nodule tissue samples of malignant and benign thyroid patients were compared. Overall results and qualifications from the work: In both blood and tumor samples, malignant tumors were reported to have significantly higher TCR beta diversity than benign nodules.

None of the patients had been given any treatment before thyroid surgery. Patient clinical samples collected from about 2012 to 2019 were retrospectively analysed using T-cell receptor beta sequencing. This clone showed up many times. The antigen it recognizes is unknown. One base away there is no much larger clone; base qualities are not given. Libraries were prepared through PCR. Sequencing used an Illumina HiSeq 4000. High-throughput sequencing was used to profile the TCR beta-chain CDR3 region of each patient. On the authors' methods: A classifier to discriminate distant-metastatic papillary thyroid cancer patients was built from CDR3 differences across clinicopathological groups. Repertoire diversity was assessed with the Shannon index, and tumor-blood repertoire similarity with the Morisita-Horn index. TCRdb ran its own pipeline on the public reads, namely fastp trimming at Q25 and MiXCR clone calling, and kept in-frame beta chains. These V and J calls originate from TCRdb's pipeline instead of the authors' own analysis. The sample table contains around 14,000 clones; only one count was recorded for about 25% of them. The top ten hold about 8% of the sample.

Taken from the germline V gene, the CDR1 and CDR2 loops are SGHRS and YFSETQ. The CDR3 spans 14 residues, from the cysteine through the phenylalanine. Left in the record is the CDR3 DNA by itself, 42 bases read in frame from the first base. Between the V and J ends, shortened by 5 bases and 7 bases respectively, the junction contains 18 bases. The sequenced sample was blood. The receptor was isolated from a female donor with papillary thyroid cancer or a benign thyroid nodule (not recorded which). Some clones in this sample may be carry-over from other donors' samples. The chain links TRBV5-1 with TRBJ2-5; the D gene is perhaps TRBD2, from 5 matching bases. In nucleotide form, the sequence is TGCGCCAGCAGTTCCGGAGTCCGAGGAGGGACCCAGTACTTC. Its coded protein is CASSSGVRGGTQYF.